This T cell receptor (beta chain) came from a study of blood T cell repertoires in COVID-19. TCRdb's copy holds only in-frame clones and misses some; the assay was immunoSEQ multiplex PCR. Of about 220,000 clones listed, approximately 85% are singletons. The receptor was derived from a woman in her 70s with COVID-19, enrolled during active disease. Specimen: peripheral blood.

The CDR3 DNA sequence: TGTGCCAGCAGCTGGAGGAGGGGTAGTTTAGACCCGGGCACCGGGGAGCTGTTTTTT. Encoded protein: CASSWRRGSLDPGTGELFF. The chain is built from TRBV2 and TRBJ2-2; D may be TRBD2 (6 bases). Looked up from germline, CDR1 is SNHLY and CDR2 is FYNNEI. The CDR3 spans 19 residues. V was shortened by 6 bases and J by 4 bases, with 27 bases between the two germline ends.